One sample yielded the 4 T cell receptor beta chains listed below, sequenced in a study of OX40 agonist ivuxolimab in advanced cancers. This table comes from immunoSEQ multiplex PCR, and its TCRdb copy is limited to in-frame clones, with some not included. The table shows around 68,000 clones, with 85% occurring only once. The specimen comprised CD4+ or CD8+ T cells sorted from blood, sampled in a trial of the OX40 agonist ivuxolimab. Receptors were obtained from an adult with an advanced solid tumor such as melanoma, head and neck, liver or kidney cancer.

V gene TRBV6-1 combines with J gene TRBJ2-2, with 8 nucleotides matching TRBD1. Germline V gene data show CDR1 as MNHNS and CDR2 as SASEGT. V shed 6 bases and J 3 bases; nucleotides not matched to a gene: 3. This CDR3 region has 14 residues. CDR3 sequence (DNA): TGTGCCAGCAGCTTGGACAGGGACACCGGGGAGCTGTTTTTT. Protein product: CASSLDRDTGELFF.

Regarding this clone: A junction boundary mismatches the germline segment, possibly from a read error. The CDR3 region is CASSPRTGGREQYF. The DNA of the CDR3 is TGTGCCAGCAGCCCCCGGACAGGGGGCCGCGAGCAGTACTTC. The gene calls are TRBV5-1 and TRBJ2-7, with 11 bases fitting TRBD1. CDR1 is SGHRS, CDR2 YFSETQ, per germline. This CDR3 is 14 amino acids long.

CDR3 protein: CASSSLLGQPLNTEAFF. The CDR3 nucleotides read TGTGCCAGCAGCTCACTACTTGGACAGCCTTTGAACACTGAAGCTTTCTTT. The chain couples TRBV7-9 to TRBJ1-1; D is perhaps TRBD1 (6 bases). The CDR3 is 17 amino acids. Germline CDR1 and CDR2: SEHNR and FQNEAQ (reference sequence). Trimming removed 4 bases from V and 0 bases from J, with 18 bases in between.

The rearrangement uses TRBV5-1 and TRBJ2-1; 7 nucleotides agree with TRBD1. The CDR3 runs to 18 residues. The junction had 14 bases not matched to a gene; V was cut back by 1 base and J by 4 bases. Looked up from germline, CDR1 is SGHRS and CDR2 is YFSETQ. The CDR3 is CASSLKGASGLGYNEQFF. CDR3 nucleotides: TGCGCCAGCAGCTTGAAGGGGGCGAGCGGACTCGGTTACAATGAGCAGTTCTTC.